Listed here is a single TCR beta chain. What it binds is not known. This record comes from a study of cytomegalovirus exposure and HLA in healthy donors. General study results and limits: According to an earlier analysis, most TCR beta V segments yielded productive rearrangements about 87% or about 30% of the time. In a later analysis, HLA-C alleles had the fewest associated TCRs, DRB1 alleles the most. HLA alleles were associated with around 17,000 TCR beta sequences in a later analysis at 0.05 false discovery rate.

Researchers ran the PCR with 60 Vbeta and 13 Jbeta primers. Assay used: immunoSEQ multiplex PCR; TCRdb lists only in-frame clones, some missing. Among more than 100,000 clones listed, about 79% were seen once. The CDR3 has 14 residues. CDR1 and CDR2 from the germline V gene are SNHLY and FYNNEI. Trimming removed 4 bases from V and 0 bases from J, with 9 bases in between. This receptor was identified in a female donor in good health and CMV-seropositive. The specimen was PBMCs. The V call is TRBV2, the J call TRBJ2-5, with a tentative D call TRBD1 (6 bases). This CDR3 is CASSAYRDQETQYF. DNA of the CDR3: TGTGCCAGCAGTGCCTACAGGGACCAAGAGACCCAGTACTTC. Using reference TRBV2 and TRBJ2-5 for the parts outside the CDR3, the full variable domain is EPEVTQTPSHQVTQMGQEVILRCVPISNHLYFYWYRQILGQKVEFLVSFYNNEISEKSEIFDDQFSVERPDGSNFTLKIRSTKLEDSAMYFCASSAYRDQETQYFGPGTRLLVL.